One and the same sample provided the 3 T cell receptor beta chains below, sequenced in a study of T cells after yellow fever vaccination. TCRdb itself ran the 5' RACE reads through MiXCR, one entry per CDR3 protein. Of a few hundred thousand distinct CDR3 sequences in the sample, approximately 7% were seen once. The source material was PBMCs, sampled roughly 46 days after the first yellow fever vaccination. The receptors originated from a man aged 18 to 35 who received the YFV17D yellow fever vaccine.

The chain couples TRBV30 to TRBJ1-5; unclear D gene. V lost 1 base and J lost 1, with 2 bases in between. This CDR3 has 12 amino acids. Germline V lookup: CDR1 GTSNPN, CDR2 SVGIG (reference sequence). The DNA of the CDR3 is TGTGCCTGGAGTGGCAGCAATCAGCCCCAGCATTTT. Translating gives CAWSGSNQPQHF.

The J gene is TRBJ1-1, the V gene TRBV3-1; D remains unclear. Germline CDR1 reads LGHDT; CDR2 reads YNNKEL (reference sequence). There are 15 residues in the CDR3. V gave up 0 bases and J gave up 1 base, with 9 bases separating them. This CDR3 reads CASSQETTRNTEAFF. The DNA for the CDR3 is TGTGCCAGCAGCCAAGAAACGACCAGGAACACTGAAGCTTTCTTT.

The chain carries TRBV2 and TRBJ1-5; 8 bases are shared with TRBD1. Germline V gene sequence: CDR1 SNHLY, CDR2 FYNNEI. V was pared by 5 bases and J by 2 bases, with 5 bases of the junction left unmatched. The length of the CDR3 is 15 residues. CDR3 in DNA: TGTGCCAGCAGTAATCAGGGGGCCGGCAATCAGCCCCAGCATTTT. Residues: CASSNQGAGNQPQHF.